The clone carrying this T cell receptor beta chain was detected ten times or more. Construction of TCR beta libraries relied on iRepertoire HTBI primers and on Arm-PCR targeting CDR3 regions. MiXCR, run by TCRdb on the multiplex PCR reads, gives a single entry per CDR3 protein. The table includes hundreds of thousands of distinct CDR3 sequences, less than 25% detected once. This sample is part of a study of regulatory T cells in long-lasting Graves disease. Sample time point: persistent/refractory GD, antithyroid drugs over 5 years with positive TRAb. Following extraction of RNA from PBMCs, that RNA was used to make the TCR library. The CDR3 extends over 14 amino acids. Per the germline V gene, CDR1 is MNHNS and CDR2 is SASEGT. Trimming removed 7 bases from V and 6 bases from J, with 19 bases in between.

The chain recombines TRBV6-1 with TRBJ2-7, with D perhaps matching TRBD1 (6 bases). Sequencing was performed on peripheral blood mononuclear cells (PBMCs), taken when the disease was refractory, from a patient treated with antithyroid drugs. The sequence came from a female donor with Graves disease. This CDR3 is CASTPAGASSEQYF. The DNA for the CDR3 is TGTGCCAGCACTCCGGCAGGGGCCAGTTCCGAGCAGTACTTC.